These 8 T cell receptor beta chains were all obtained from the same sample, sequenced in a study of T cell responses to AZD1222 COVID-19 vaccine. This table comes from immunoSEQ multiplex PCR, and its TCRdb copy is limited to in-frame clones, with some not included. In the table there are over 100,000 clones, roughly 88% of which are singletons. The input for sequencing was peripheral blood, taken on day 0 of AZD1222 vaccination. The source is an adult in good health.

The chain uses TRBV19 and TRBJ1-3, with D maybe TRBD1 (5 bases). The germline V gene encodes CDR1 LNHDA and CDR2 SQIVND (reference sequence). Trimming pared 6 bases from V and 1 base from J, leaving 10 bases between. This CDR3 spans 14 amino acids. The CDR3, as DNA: TGTGCCAGTAGGGGGACTGTATCTGGAAACACCATATATTTT. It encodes CASRGTVSGNTIYF. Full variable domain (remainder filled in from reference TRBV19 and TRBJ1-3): DGGITQSPKYLFRKEGQNVTLSCEQNLNHDAMYWYRQDPGQGLRLIYYSQIVNDFQKGDIAEGYSVSREKKESFPLTVTSAQKNPTAFYLCASRGTVSGNTIYFGEGSWLTVV.

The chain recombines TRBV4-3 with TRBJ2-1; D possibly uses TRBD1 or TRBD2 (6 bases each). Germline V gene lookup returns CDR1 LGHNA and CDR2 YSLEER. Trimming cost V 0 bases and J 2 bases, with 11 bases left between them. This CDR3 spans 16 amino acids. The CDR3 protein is CASSQDLGGAYNEQFF. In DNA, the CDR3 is TGCGCCAGCAGCCAAGATCTGGGGGGCGCCTACAATGAGCAGTTCTTC.

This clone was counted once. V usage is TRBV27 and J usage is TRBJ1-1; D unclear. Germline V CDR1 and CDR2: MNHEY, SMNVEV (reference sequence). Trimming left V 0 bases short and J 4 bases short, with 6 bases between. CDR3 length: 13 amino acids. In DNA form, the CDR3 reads TGTGCCAGCAGTTTATCTAAGGCCACTGAAGCTTTCTTT. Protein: CASSLSKATEAFF.

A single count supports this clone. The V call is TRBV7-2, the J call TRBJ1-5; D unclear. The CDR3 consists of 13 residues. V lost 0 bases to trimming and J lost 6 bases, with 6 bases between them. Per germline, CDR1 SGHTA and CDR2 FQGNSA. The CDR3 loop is CASSLAGIQPQHF. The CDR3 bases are TGTGCCAGCAGCTTAGCTGGCATTCAGCCCCAGCATTTT.

The CDR3 protein is CASSVHSSGGGTDTQYF. CDR3 DNA: TGTGCCAGCAGCGTCCACTCTAGCGGGGGGGGCACAGATACGCAGTATTTT. The chain joins TRBV9 to TRBJ2-3, with 12 positions matching TRBD2. The germline CDR1 and CDR2 sequences are SGDLS and YYNGEE. The CDR3 loop spans 17 amino acids. Germline trimming cut 2 bases from V and 1 base from J; bases unmatched to any gene: 5.

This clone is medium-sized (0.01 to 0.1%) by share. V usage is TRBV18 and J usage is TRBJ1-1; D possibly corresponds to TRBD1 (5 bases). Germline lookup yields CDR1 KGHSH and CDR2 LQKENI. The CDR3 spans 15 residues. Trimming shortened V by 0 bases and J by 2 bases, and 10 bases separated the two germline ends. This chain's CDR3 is CASSPPVGGNTEAFF. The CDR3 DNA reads TGTGCCAGCTCACCACCGGTCGGGGGAAACACTGAAGCTTTCTTT.

The CDR3 DNA reads as TGTGCCAGCACCACGACAGGGGCAATGAACACTGAAGCTTTCTTT. This sequence encodes CASTTTGAMNTEAFF. This chain joins TRBV7-9 and TRBJ1-1; 8 nucleotides agree with TRBD1. CDR1 is SEHNR and CDR2 is FQNEAQ in the germline V gene (reference sequence). V lost 7 bases, J lost 0 bases, and 7 bases stayed unmatched. This CDR3 spans 15 amino acids.

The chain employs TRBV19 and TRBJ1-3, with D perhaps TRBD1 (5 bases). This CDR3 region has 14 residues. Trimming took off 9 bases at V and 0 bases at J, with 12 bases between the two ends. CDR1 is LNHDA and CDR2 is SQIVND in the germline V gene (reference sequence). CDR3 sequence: CASTGAPSGNTIYF. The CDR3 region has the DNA TGTGCCAGCACCGGGGCCCCCTCTGGAAACACCATATATTTT. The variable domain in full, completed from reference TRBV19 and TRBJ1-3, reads DGGITQSPKYLFRKEGQNVTLSCEQNLNHDAMYWYRQDPGQGLRLIYYSQIVNDFQKGDIAEGYSVSREKKESFPLTVTSAQKNPTAFYLCASTGAPSGNTIYFGEGSWLTVV.